The 12 T cell receptor beta chains below were found in one sample sequenced in a study of OX40 agonist ivuxolimab in advanced cancers. TCRdb's copy holds only in-frame clones and misses some; the assay was immunoSEQ multiplex PCR. The sample has some 70,000 clones, 80% to 90% seen once. Material: CD4+ or CD8+ T cells sorted from blood, obtained in a trial of the OX40 agonist ivuxolimab. All receptors come from an adult with an advanced solid tumor such as melanoma, head and neck, liver or kidney cancer.

The rearrangement uses TRBV21-1 and TRBJ2-7; the D call TRBD1 from the table was never checked on the DNA. TRBV21-1 is classified as a pseudogene. The CDR3 is 14 residues long. The DNA of the CDR3 is TGTGCCACCGACCGGGACAGGGCGGGAGACGAGCAGTACTTC. Translating gives CATDRDRAGDEQYF.

V and J are TRBV7-8 and TRBJ1-1; D ambiguous. Looked up from germline, CDR1 is SGHVS and CDR2 is FQNEAQ. The CDR3 spans 13 residues. V dropped 1 base and J dropped 4 bases, with 7 bases sitting between them. CDR3 residues: CASSLGGPTEAFF. CDR3 in DNA: TGTGCCAGCAGCTTAGGAGGGCCCACTGAAGCTTTCTTT.

As to this clone: The junction departs from germline at one end; a sequencing error may be responsible. In DNA form, the CDR3 reads TGTGCCAGCAGTGACTCGACGGGGGATGGGAATCAGCCCCAGCATTTT. As protein: CASSDSTGDGNQPQHF. This chain joins TRBV6-6 and TRBJ1-5, with D possibly TRBD1 on 5 matching bases. The germline V gene has CDR1 MNHNY and CDR2 SVGAGI (reference sequence). This CDR3 is 16 amino acids long.

The rearrangement links TRBV6-5 to TRBJ1-2; no clear D gene. Trimming stripped 0 bases from V and 8 bases from J, with 13 bases between. This CDR3 contains 14 residues. Germline CDR1 MNHEY, CDR2 SVGAGI. The CDR3 loop reads CASSYSAGLYGYTF. Here the CDR3 DNA reads TGTGCCAGCAGTTACTCCGCTGGATTATACGGCTACACCTTC.

The V and J genes are TRBV30 and TRBJ2-3; D gene uncertain. Germline CDR1 reads GTSNPN; CDR2 reads SVGIG (reference sequence). V was pared by 2 bases and J by 1 base, with 7 bases between. CDR3 length: 13 amino acids. The CDR3 here is CAWSSGGTDTQYF. The CDR3 bases are TGTGCCTGGAGTAGTGGGGGCACAGATACGCAGTATTTT.

The chain links TRBV7-8 to TRBJ2-3; 9 nucleotides align to TRBD2. The V gene end was trimmed by 5 bases and the J gene end by 6 bases; junction bases not matched to a gene: 6. Germline V gene lookup returns CDR1 SGHVS and CDR2 FQNEAQ. This CDR3 spans 14 amino acids. CDR3 region: CASSAAGGRDTQYF. CDR3 nucleotides: TGTGCCAGCAGCGCCGCGGGGGGGCGGGATACGCAGTATTTT.

This rearrangement joins TRBV5-5 to TRBJ2-1, with D perhaps assigned TRBD1 or TRBD2 (5 bases each). V was cut by 7 bases and J by 5 bases, with 13 bases left in between. The germline gives CDR1 SGHKS, CDR2 YYEKEE (reference sequence). The CDR3 contains 13 residues. The DNA of the CDR3 is TGTGCCAGCCTCCGGGGCCTCCACAATGAGCAGTTCTTC. Translation: CASLRGLHNEQFF.

The V gene is TRBV29-1, the J gene TRBJ2-1; D not resolved. V was pared by 2 bases and J by 0 bases, with 5 bases between. CDR3 length equals 13 residues. Per germline, CDR1 SQVTM and CDR2 ANQGSEA. In nucleotides, the CDR3 is TGCAGCGTTGAACAGATCTCCTACAATGAGCAGTTCTTC. Translating gives CSVEQISYNEQFF.

The CDR3 DNA follows: TGTGCCATCACCAGGGATGGCAATCAGCCCCAGCATTTT. Its protein is CAITRDGNQPQHF. The V gene is TRBV10-3, the J gene TRBJ1-5; D perhaps matches TRBD1 (5 bases). V gave up 7 bases and J gave up 2 bases, with 9 bases separating them. Per the germline V gene, CDR1 is ENHRY and CDR2 is SYGVKD. The CDR3 loop spans 13 amino acids.

The chain is built from TRBV7-8 and TRBJ1-1; D call uncertain. There are 13 residues in the CDR3. Germline-derived CDR1 and CDR2 are SGHVS and FQNEAQ. V lost 5 bases and J 4 bases, leaving 11 bases between the germline ends. The DNA of the CDR3 is TGTGCCAGCAGCCCACCCACCGCCACTGAAGCTTTCTTT. Protein sequence: CASSPPTATEAFF.

By sample fraction, this clone is medium-sized. Other DNA sequences in this sample translate to the same CDR3. The rearrangement links TRBV19 to TRBJ2-5; D uncertain. V lost 3 bases and J lost 2, with 10 bases in between. Germline V CDR1 and CDR2: LNHDA, SQIVND (reference sequence). The CDR3 has 14 residues. CDR3 DNA: TGTGCCAGTAGTATCGATCACGCTCAAGAGACCCAGTACTTC. Amino acid sequence: CASSIDHAQETQYF. The variable domain in full, completed from reference TRBV19 and TRBJ2-5, reads DGGITQSPKYLFRKEGQNVTLSCEQNLNHDAMYWYRQDPGQGLRLIYYSQIVNDFQKGDIAEGYSVSREKKESFPLTVTSAQKNPTAFYLCASSIDHAQETQYFGPGTRLLVL.

The V gene is TRBV5-1, the J gene TRBJ2-3, with D perhaps TRBD1 (5 bases). This CDR3 contains 14 residues. V was cut by 3 bases and J by 3 bases, with 11 bases left in between. Germline CDR1 SGHRS, CDR2 YFSETQ. The DNA of the CDR3 is TGCGCCAGCAGCTCGGCCAGGACAACAGATACGCAGTATTTT. Encoded protein: CASSSARTTDTQYF.